These 28 T cell receptor beta chains originate from one sample sequenced in a study of blood T cell repertoires in COVID-19. Profiled with immunoSEQ multiplex PCR; TCRdb holds only in-frame clones, not every one. The repertoire has 200,000 to 300,000 clones, 70% to 90% of them found once; the top ten carry approximately 5.3%. The sample comprised peripheral blood. The receptors come from a woman aged 60-70 years with COVID-19, enrolled during active disease.

The rearrangement uses TRBV2 and TRBJ2-3; 8 bases agree with TRBD2. Germline V gene data show CDR1 as SNHLY and CDR2 as FYNNEI. This CDR3 has 13 amino acids. The V and J ends lost 6 bases and 8 bases, in that order; junction bases with no gene match: 7. CDR3: CASRATSAITQYF. DNA for the CDR3: TGTGCCAGCAGAGCGACTAGCGCAATTACGCAGTATTTT.

This chain joins TRBV4-2 and TRBJ2-1, with 10 bases matching TRBD2. V lost 4 bases to trimming and J lost 6 bases; unmatched junction nucleotides: 0. Per germline, CDR1 LGHNA and CDR2 YNFKEQ. CDR3 length: 13 amino acids. CDR3: CASSRLAGNEQFF. The CDR3 coding sequence is TGTGCCAGCAGCCGACTAGCGGGCAATGAGCAGTTCTTC.

The rearrangement joins TRBV5-4 to TRBJ1-6; the D gene is possibly TRBD1 (5 bases). The CDR3 loop spans 17 amino acids. CDR1 is SGHNT and CDR2 is YYREEE in the germline V gene (reference sequence). V was shortened by 0 bases and J by 6 bases, with 16 bases between the two germline ends. In DNA form, the CDR3 reads TGTGCCAGCAGCTTGGGTGTGGGTATAGGGGTTAATTCACCCCTCCACTTT. Its translation is CASSLGVGIGVNSPLHF.

V usage is TRBV27 and J usage is TRBJ2-5; unclear D gene. This CDR3 contains 17 residues. The germline V gene encodes CDR1 MNHEY and CDR2 SMNVEV (reference sequence). V was cut by 4 bases and J by 1 base, with 19 bases left in between. CDR3 sequence (DNA): TGTGCCAGCAGTTCGAAGTTAAGCGTTTCGCCCCAAGAGACCCAGTACTTC. It yields the protein CASSSKLSVSPQETQYF.

The chain joins TRBV27 to TRBJ2-7; possible D gene TRBD2, 5 bases. The CDR3 is 15 amino acids. V was clipped by 6 bases and J by 0 bases, with 15 bases between them. Looked up from germline, CDR1 is MNHEY and CDR2 is SMNVEV (reference sequence). The CDR3 sequence is CASSPDSRGSYEQYF. The CDR3 nucleotides are TGTGCCAGCAGCCCCGACTCTCGGGGCTCCTACGAGCAGTACTTC.

This sequence joins TRBV19 and TRBJ2-5; 9 nucleotides match TRBD1. From germline, CDR1 is LNHDA and CDR2 SQIVND (reference sequence). The CDR3 covers 14 residues. Germline trimming cut 5 bases from V and 7 bases from J; bases unmatched to any gene: 8. CDR3 bases: TGTGCCAGTAGTGCAACAGGGGGCGAGGTGACCCAGTACTTC. Encoded protein: CASSATGGEVTQYF.

In this sample, this clone turned up a few times. This rearrangement joins TRBV7-3 to TRBJ1-2, with 8 nucleotides matching TRBD1. V dropped 5 bases and J dropped 1; count of bases not matched to a gene: 0. Germline loops: CDR1 SGHTA, CDR2 FQGTGA. The CDR3 has 13 residues. CDR3 sequence reads: CASSGQGNYGYTF. The CDR3 DNA reads TGTGCCAGCAGCGGACAGGGTAACTATGGCTACACCTTC.

The chain has TRBV2 and TRBJ2-7; D may be TRBD1 (7 bases). From germline, CDR1 is SNHLY and CDR2 FYNNEI. V gave up 6 bases and J gave up 0 bases, with 21 bases separating them. The length of the CDR3 is 17 residues. DNA of the CDR3: TGTGCCAGCAGATCAAGGCAATCAGGGGGGAGCTCCTACGAGCAGTACTTC. This sequence encodes CASRSRQSGGSSYEQYF.

This rearrangement joins TRBV27 to TRBJ1-1; the D is unclear. CDR1 is MNHEY and CDR2 is SMNVEV in the germline V gene (reference sequence). The CDR3 is 15 amino acids. The V end was cut by 6 bases, the J end by 1 base, with 15 bases between. The CDR3 here is CASRPGRATNTEAFF. DNA for the CDR3: TGTGCCAGCAGGCCCGGGAGGGCGACGAACACTGAAGCTTTCTTT.

This chain uses TRBV19 with TRBJ1-2; 8 nucleotides align to TRBD1. V gave up 5 bases and J gave up 0 bases; unmatched junction bases: 5. The CDR3 has 15 residues. CDR1 is LNHDA and CDR2 is SQIVND in the germline V gene (reference sequence). The DNA of the CDR3 is TGTGCCAGTAGTGCCCGACAGGGGACTAACTATGGCTACACCTTC. Amino acid sequence: CASSARQGTNYGYTF.

The rearrangement links TRBV27 to TRBJ2-1; D is possibly TRBD2 (6 bases). Germline CDR1 reads MNHEY; CDR2 reads SMNVEV (reference sequence). The V end was cut by 6 bases, the J end by 8 bases, with 17 bases between. The CDR3 runs to 14 residues. CDR3 bases: TGTGCCAGCAGCCGACTAGTGGTTCAGGATGAGCAGTTCTTC. It translates to CASSRLVVQDEQFF.

J is TRBJ2-3 and V is TRBV28; D gene uncertain. Per germline, CDR1 MDHEN and CDR2 SYDVKM. V was shortened by 6 bases and J by 3 bases, with 13 bases between the two germline ends. The CDR3 contains 14 residues. CDR3 loop: CASSPPGLTDTQYF. CDR3 coding DNA: TGTGCCAGCAGCCCCCCTGGCCTGACAGATACGCAGTATTTT.

The J gene is TRBJ2-7, the V gene TRBV7-3, with D possibly TRBD2 on 6 matching bases. V gave up 5 bases and J gave up 3 bases, with 11 bases separating them. The CDR3 is made up of 13 amino acids. Germline CDR1 SGHTA, CDR2 FQGTGA. The CDR3 here is CASSAGLSYEQYF. The CDR3 region has the DNA TGTGCCAGCAGCGCGGGACTTAGCTACGAGCAGTACTTC.

The V gene is TRBV5-4, the J gene TRBJ1-2; D unclear. The V end lost 0 bases, the J end lost 2 bases, and 14 bases lay between the germline ends. Germline CDR1 reads SGHNT; CDR2 reads YYREEE (reference sequence). There are 16 residues in the CDR3. The CDR3 loop is CASSLGPGSRNYGYTF. CDR3 DNA sequence: TGTGCCAGCAGCTTGGGTCCCGGGTCCAGAAACTATGGCTACACCTTC.

V gene TRBV6-5 combines with J gene TRBJ2-7; 11 bases map to TRBD2. CDR1 and CDR2 (germline): MNHEY, SVGAGI. V trimming: 4 bases; J trimming: 3 bases; junction bases outside the gene matches: 8. The CDR3 has 16 residues. CDR3 DNA: TGTGCCAGCAGTTCCCATACTAGCGGGAGAATCTACGAGCAGTACTTC. Amino acid sequence: CASSSHTSGRIYEQYF.

This clone appeared a single time. The chain joins TRBV2 to TRBJ1-1, with D hard to call. V dropped 3 bases and J dropped 1 base, with 12 bases sitting between them. The CDR3 extends over 15 amino acids. The germline V gene has CDR1 SNHLY and CDR2 FYNNEI. The CDR3 nucleotides are TGTGCCAGCAGTGAGCTGGCGGGAGGGAACACTGAAGCTTTCTTT. Translated: CASSELAGGNTEAFF.

The rearrangement joins TRBV29-1 to TRBJ2-2; 7 bases agree with TRBD2. J gave up 5 bases and V 7 bases, and 13 bases lay outside the gene matches. The CDR3 totals 15 residues. The germline CDR1 and CDR2 sequences are SQVTM and ANQGSEA. CDR3 coding DNA: TGCAGCGCTTCCTCGGCGGGAGTTGGTACCGGGGAGCTGTTTTTT. As protein: CSASSAGVGTGELFF.

This sequence joins TRBV6-6 and TRBJ1-1; D unresolved. V lost 6 bases to trimming and J lost 2 bases, with 10 bases between them. The CDR3 length is 13 residues. CDR1 MNHNY and CDR2 SVGAGI come from the germline V gene (reference sequence). CDR3 protein: CASSHTDNTEAFF. CDR3 DNA sequence: TGTGCCAGCAGCCACACAGATAACACTGAAGCTTTCTTT.

The chain uses TRBV5-1 and TRBJ2-1; D is perhaps TRBD2 (6 bases). Germline values: CDR1 SGHRS, CDR2 YFSETQ. This CDR3 comprises 15 residues. V shed 4 bases and J shed 12 bases, with 23 bases lying between them. The CDR3 loop is CASSALVVGGGGQFF. Written as DNA, the CDR3 is TGCGCCAGCAGCGCCCTAGTAGTGGGGGGAGGAGGGCAGTTCTTC.

V is TRBV5-1 and J is TRBJ2-3; 13 nucleotides align to TRBD2. With V trimmed by 5 bases and J by 4 bases, 7 bases remained unmatched. The CDR3 totals 16 residues. Germline V gives CDR1 SGHRS, CDR2 YFSETQ. CDR3 region: CASRGLAGVKADTQYF. The CDR3 region has the DNA TGCGCCAGCAGAGGACTAGCGGGAGTTAAAGCAGATACGCAGTATTTT. The full variable domain, in which reference TRBV5-1 and TRBJ2-3 provide the parts outside the CDR3, is KAGVTQTPRYLIKTRGQQVTLSCSPISGHRSVSWYQQTPGQGLQFLFEYFSETQRNKGNFPGRFSGRQFSNSRSEMNVSTLELGDSALYLCASRGLAGVKADTQYFGPGTRLTVL.

The chain joins TRBV6-5 to TRBJ2-2; 12 bases are shared with TRBD1. CDR1 MNHEY and CDR2 SVGAGI come from the germline V gene. CDR3 length: 15 residues. V was clipped by 2 bases and J by 6 bases; unmatched bases: 1. DNA of the CDR3: TGTGCCAGCAGTTACGGGACAGGGGGCTCCGGGGAGCTGTTTTTT. Encoded protein: CASSYGTGGSGELFF.

The chain employs TRBV28 and TRBJ1-1, with TRBD1 identical over 7 bases. J lost 5 bases, V lost 5 bases, and 8 bases had no gene match. There are 14 residues in the CDR3. CDR1 is MDHEN and CDR2 is SYDVKM in the germline V gene. CDR3 protein: CASSRDRIKTEAFF. The CDR3 nucleotides are TGTGCCAGCAGTCGGGACAGAATCAAGACTGAAGCTTTCTTT.

The rearrangement uses TRBV18 and TRBJ2-1; TRBD1 aligns across 9 bases. This CDR3 region has 16 residues. Per the germline V gene, CDR1 is KGHSH and CDR2 is LQKENI. With 0 bases clipped from V and 2 bases from J, the junction kept 2 bases outside the gene matches. In DNA form, the CDR3 reads TGTGCCAGCTCACCACCTGGGACAGGGACCTACAATGAGCAGTTCTTC. Protein product: CASSPPGTGTYNEQFF. Complete variable domain (other parts from reference TRBV18 and TRBJ2-1): NAGVMQNPRHLVRRRGQEARLRCSPMKGHSHVYWYRQLPEEGLKFMVYLQKENIIDESGMPKERFSAEFPKEGPSILRIQQVVRGDSAAYFCASSPPGTGTYNEQFFGPGTRLTVL.

This clone has a single count. V and J are TRBV7-6 and TRBJ2-3; the D gene is possibly TRBD2 (5 bases). The ends were cut back, 5 bases at V and 2 bases at J, with 26 bases in the middle. The V gene's germline CDR1 is SGHVS and CDR2 FNYEAQ. The CDR3 has 19 amino acids. In DNA form, the CDR3 reads TGTGCCAGCAGCCCTAATGTAGGAGCGGACCTGTTCCTCACAGATACGCAGTATTTT. Translation gives CASSPNVGADLFLTDTQYF.

This rearrangement joins TRBV7-9 to TRBJ2-7; D call uncertain. Germline-derived CDR1 and CDR2 are SEHNR and FQNEAQ (reference sequence). V lost 5 bases, J lost 3 bases, and 17 bases lay in between. There are 15 residues in the CDR3. CDR3 DNA sequence: TGTGCCAGCAGCCCCCGACTGGCCGTAAACTACGAGCAGTACTTC. This encodes CASSPRLAVNYEQYF.

This clone was detected only a few times. The chain joins TRBV30 to TRBJ1-2; D might be TRBD1 (6 bases). This CDR3 is built from 15 residues. CDR1 is GTSNPN, CDR2 SVGIG, per germline (reference sequence). The germline V and J ends were trimmed by 0 bases and 8 bases, with 19 bases remaining between them. The CDR3 is CAWSVLGGEMGGYTF. DNA of the CDR3: TGTGCCTGGAGTGTACTAGGGGGAGAGATGGGCGGCTACACCTTC.

The chain combines TRBV5-1 with TRBJ1-1, with D tentatively TRBD1 (6 bases). V was trimmed by 1 base and J by 5 bases, leaving 9 bases between them. Germline loops: CDR1 SGHRS, CDR2 YFSETQ. CDR3 length: 13 amino acids. DNA for the CDR3: TGCGCCAGCAGCTTGCCAGGGGCGACTGAAGCTTTCTTT. Its protein product is CASSLPGATEAFF.

V usage is TRBV3-1 (or the pseudogene TRBV3-2) and J usage is TRBJ2-7; 10 nucleotides match TRBD2. The CDR3 extends over 14 amino acids. Trimming removed 4 bases from V and 6 bases from J; junction bases left unmatched: 6. Germline-derived CDR1 and CDR2 are LGHDT and YNNKEL (reference sequence). This CDR3 is CASSLLAGGAEQYF. The CDR3 nucleotides are TGTGCCAGCAGCCTATTAGCGGGAGGAGCCGAGCAGTACTTC.